These T cell receptor beta chains were read from a single sample in a study of blood T cell repertoires in COVID-19. Repertoires were generated with immunoSEQ multiplex PCR, while TCRdb's copy carries only in-frame clones and drops some. Here the sample spans 250,000 to 350,000 clones, more than 80% being singletons. Sample: PBMCs or T cells enriched from blood (not recorded which). These receptors originate from a woman aged 30 to 39 who had recovered from COVID-19. CDR3s include the opening cysteine and the closing phenylalanine or tryptophan. D genes are given only for firm matches. Size tells how often a clone was seen (once, few, many) or the class of an expanded clone, and some rows leave it out.

size: -; D: TRBD1; V: TRBV2; J: TRBJ1-3; DNA: TGTGCCAGCAGTTGGCAGGGGGGCTCTGGAAACACCATATATTTT; CDR3: CASSWQGGSGNTIYF
size: -; D: -; V: TRBV19; J: TRBJ1-4; DNA: TGTGCCAGTAGTTACATAGGGGCCGGAGCTGAAAAACTGTTTTTT; CDR3: CASSYIGAGAEKLFF
size: -; D: -; V: TRBV28; J: TRBJ2-5; DNA: TGTGCCAGCAGCTCCCCGGGAGTAAGGGGAGAGACCCAGTACTTC; CDR3: CASSSPGVRGETQYF
size: -; D: -; V: TRBV10-3; J: TRBJ1-1; DNA: TGTGCCATCACTAAGGACAGCCTGAACACTGAAGCTTTCTTT; CDR3: CAITKDSLNTEAFF
size: -; D: TRBD2; V: TRBV20-1; J: TRBJ2-3; DNA: TGCAGTGCTAGTCTAGCGGACTACACAGATACGCAGTATTTT; CDR3: CSASLADYTDTQYF
size: -; D: TRBD1; V: TRBV19; J: TRBJ2-1; DNA: TGTGCCAGTAGTACACAGGGGGTCGCCTACAATGAGCAGTTCTTC; CDR3: CASSTQGVAYNEQFF
size: -; D: TRBD1; V: TRBV5-1; J: TRBJ1-1; DNA: TGCGCCAGCAGCTTGGCAGAGGGGGCGCGCACTAAAGCTTTCTTT; CDR3: CASSLAEGARTKAFF
size: -; D: -; V: TRBV19; J: TRBJ1-2; DNA: TGTGCCAGTAGTCCTCGGACAGCGGACTATGGCTACACCTTC; CDR3: CASSPRTADYGYTF
size: -; D: -; V: TRBV10-3; J: TRBJ1-2; DNA: TGTGCCATCAGTGTAGGCATTCGAGGGAATCAACCACTTCAGGGCTACACCTTC; CDR3: CAISVGIRGNQPLQGYTF
size: -; D: -; V: TRBV18; J: TRBJ1-1; DNA: TGTGCCAGCTCACCAGGAGCAGAAGCTTTCTTT; CDR3: CASSPGAEAFF
size: -; D: TRBD2; V: TRBV30; J: TRBJ2-7; DNA: TGTGCCTGGAGTTTAGCGGGAGTCGGCTACGAGCAGTACTTC; CDR3: CAWSLAGVGYEQYF
size: few; D: TRBD1; V: TRBV5-6; J: TRBJ1-1; DNA: TGTGCCAGCAGCTTGTTCGACAGGGCGAACACTGAAGCTTTCTTT; CDR3: CASSLFDRANTEAFF
size: -; D: TRBD1; V: TRBV5-1; J: TRBJ1-1; DNA: TGCGCCAGCAGCCTCGATAGACCGACAGGGCGGACTGAAGCTTTCTTT; CDR3: CASSLDRPTGRTEAFF
size: -; D: TRBD1; V: TRBV2; J: TRBJ2-7; DNA: TGTGCCAGCGCTGGACAGGGAAACTACGAGCAGTACTTC; CDR3: CASAGQGNYEQYF
size: -; D: TRBD2; V: TRBV6-5; J: TRBJ2-7; DNA: TGTGCCAGCAGTTACTCTAGGACTAGCTTTTACGAGCAGTACTTC; CDR3: CASSYSRTSFYEQYF
size: -; D: -; V: TRBV7-3; J: TRBJ1-6; DNA: TGTGCCAGCAGCTTAAGAGGGACTTACGATTCACCCCTCCACTTT; CDR3: CASSLRGTYDSPLHF
size: -; D: TRBD1; V: TRBV5-8; J: TRBJ2-7; DNA: TGTGCCAGCAGCTTGGGACAGGGGCCTAGCGAGCAGTACTTC; CDR3: CASSLGQGPSEQYF
size: -; D: TRBD1; V: TRBV6-5; J: TRBJ1-5; DNA: TGTGCCAGCAGCCGCGGACAGGGAAATCAGCCCCAGCATTTT; CDR3: CASSRGQGNQPQHF
size: -; D: -; V: TRBV5-4; J: TRBJ2-2; DNA: TGTGCCAGCAGGCGGGACAGCACCGGGGAGCTGTTTTTT; CDR3: CASRRDSTGELFF
size: -; D: -; V: TRBV2; J: TRBJ2-7; DNA: TGTGCCAGCAGGTGGGCCGAGCAGTACTTC; CDR3: CASRWAEQYF
size: -; D: -; V: TRBV14; J: TRBJ1-2; DNA: TGTGCCAGCAGCCAAGATTGGGGGGATGGCTACACCTTC; CDR3: CASSQDWGDGYTF
size: -; D: -; V: TRBV5-5; J: TRBJ1-4; DNA: TGTGCCAGCAGCTTCGGGGGGCTCTCGGGTAATGAAAAACTGTTTTTT; CDR3: CASSFGGLSGNEKLFF